The clone carrying this T cell receptor beta chain was seen repeatedly, ten times or more. The antigen is undetermined. The library protocol tagged individual cDNA molecules with unique molecular identifiers. One entry per CDR3 protein results from TCRdb running MiXCR on the 5' RACE reads. The sample shows roughly 52,000 distinct CDR3 sequences, about 6.1% of them seen only once. The sample belongs to a study of early T cells in non-severe SARS-CoV-2 infection. Study-level results: Reliance on VDJdb matching favored anti-spike CD8 responses; private and CD4 specificities were missed.

The CDR3 is made up of 16 amino acids. V shed 2 bases and J 6 bases; nucleotides not matched to a gene: 10. Germline V gene data show CDR1 as DFQATT and CDR2 as SNEGSKA (reference sequence). The sequenced sample was whole blood, obtained at baseline. J is TRBJ1-6 and V is TRBV20-1; 7 bases map to TRBD1. This receptor was identified in an adult who was a healthcare worker with PCR-confirmed SARS-CoV-2 infection or an uninfected control (not recorded which). Here the CDR3 reads CSARPRQGLSNSPLHF. The CDR3, as DNA: TGCAGTGCTAGACCCAGACAGGGTCTAAGTAATTCACCCCTCCACTTT.